The clone carrying this T cell receptor beta chain was observed many times. As yet, its antigen is unknown. The data were obtained in a study of T cells in Graves' hyperthyroidism and ophthalmopathy. General study points: Peripheral blood also featured most of the thyroid clonotypes expanded above 0.001.

Amplification yielded TCR beta CDR3 regions, with RNA transcripts as the source. Researchers ran a first-round RT-PCR on the TCR CDR3 using the HTBI primer set. Each CDR3 protein gets one entry after TCRdb re-called the multiplex PCR reads with MiXCR. The sample has hundreds of thousands of distinct CDR3 sequences, about 14% seen once. This CDR3 has 18 residues. The V gene end was trimmed by 1 base and the J gene end by 9 bases; junction bases not matched to a gene: 17. Germline V CDR1 and CDR2: DFQATT, SNEGSKA (reference sequence). These patients, aged 18 to 65, had recently diagnosed hyperthyroidism lasting under 2 months.

The specimen sequenced was blood. This rearrangement joins TRBV20-1 to TRBJ2-1; TRBD2 aligns across 11 bases. The origin of this receptor is a woman in her thirties with Graves' hyperthyroidism that later progressed to Graves' ophthalmopathy. CDR3 loop: CSARVPLVAGGPLAEQFF. CDR3 in DNA: TGCAGTGCTAGAGTTCCCCTCGTAGCGGGAGGGCCATTGGCTGAGCAGTTCTTC.